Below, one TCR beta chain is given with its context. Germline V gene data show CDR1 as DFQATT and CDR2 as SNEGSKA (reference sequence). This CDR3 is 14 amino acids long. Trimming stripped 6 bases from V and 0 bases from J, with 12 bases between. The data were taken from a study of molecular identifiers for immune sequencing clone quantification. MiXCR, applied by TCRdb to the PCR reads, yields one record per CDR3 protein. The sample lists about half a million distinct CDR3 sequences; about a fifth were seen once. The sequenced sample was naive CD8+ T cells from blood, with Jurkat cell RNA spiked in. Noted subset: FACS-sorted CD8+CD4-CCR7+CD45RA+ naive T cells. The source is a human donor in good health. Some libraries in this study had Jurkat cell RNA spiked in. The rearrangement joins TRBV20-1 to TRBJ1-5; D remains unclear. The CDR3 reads CSATTWNSNQPQHF. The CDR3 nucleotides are TGCAGTGCCACAACTTGGAATAGCAATCAGCCCCAGCATTTT.